This TCR beta chain derives from a study of technical replicates of blood from a few donors. The table came from immunoSEQ multiplex PCR; TCRdb's copy has only in-frame clones and leaves some out. The repertoire holds over 65,000 clones, with nearly 95% as singletons. This clone was observed once. Germline V CDR1 and CDR2: WSHSY, SAAADI. V dropped 8 bases and J dropped 4; count of bases not matched to a gene: 12. The length of the CDR3 is 16 residues. The V gene is TRBV10-2, the J gene TRBJ1-1; 11 bases agree with TRBD1. The sequencing input was T cells isolated from PBMCs. The sequence was collected from a human donor in good health. CDR3 in amino acids: CASRSSGGTGGTEAFF. The DNA of the CDR3 is TGCGCCAGCCGAAGCTCGGGAGGGACAGGGGGCACTGAAGCTTTCTTT.